Reported below is one T cell receptor beta chain. Its specific antigen is unknown. Base quality data are lacking; no much larger clone is found one base away. After removal of 4 bases from V and 3 bases from J, the junction retains 2 bases not matched to a gene. CDR1 and CDR2 were assigned from the germline V gene as MNHEY and SVGAGI. The CDR3 has 15 amino acids, counting the end cysteine and phenylalanine. The retained sequence is limited to the CDR3, 45 bases, with the frame set at the first base. The data stem from a study of T cell responses to AZD1222 COVID-19 vaccine (dated by TCRdb to the early 2020s). Study-wide context: AZD1222 recipients given second doses at about 4 weeks or at about 12 weeks were pooled, since spike-specific TCR depth and breadth were not found to differ between the two schedules. A total of about 240 trial participants underwent TCR sequencing, of whom 207 received two doses of AZD1222 and about 25 received two doses of the MenACWY control vaccine. Trial participants were enrolled by age into subgroups of 18-55, 56-69 and 70-plus years, and around 150, 29 and 61 TCR-sequenced participants, respectively, were included in these subgroups. Study-level results and caveats: Reportedly, close to half of the unique spike-specific TCRs recognized epitopes lying outside the regions that are mutated in the B.1.351 and B.1.1.7 variants. Participants were mostly white British, with more females than males. The authors suggested clonal diversity may have been underestimated. Because no day 14 peak-response samples were available, repertoires were characterized only after the peak T cell response. Conclusions about previously exposed vaccinees are limited, since just five to seven AZD1222 recipients were seropositive for SARS-CoV-2 at baseline. After two AZD1222 doses, both the breadth and the depth of spike-specific TCRs were significantly higher than at day 0 and than in MenACWY recipients. The 56-69-year group was small, and its depth increase did not reach significance, likely because of low power. Vaccine-associated CD4 TCRs spanned the whole spike protein, with dominant responses in regions 160-218 and 743-854.

The CDR3 regions of human TCRbeta chains were analyzed by immunosequencing. The authors' analysis ran thus. Repertoire TCRs were matched against a reference library of SARS-CoV-2-specific TCRs generated with the MIRA antigen-specificity platform. Breadth meant the fraction of unique TCRs that were SARS-CoV-2-associated, whereas depth meant the fraction of total T cells that were SARS-CoV-2-associated. Using the MIRA data, each spike-specific TCR was assigned both to the spike region to which the TCR was reactive and to a CD4 or CD8 class. Log10-transformed breadth and depth values were compared by one-way ANOVA with Sidak's multiple comparisons tests. TCRdb re-hosts the immuneACCESS table, in-frame sequences only. Its copies lack some clones; in the studies checked, an unresolved V gene accounts for under half of them, and the cause for the rest is not known. V and J calls plus clone size are reproduced from that table; the DNA served to infer D and trimming. The sample profile shows 110,000 to 150,000 clones; more than 80% of them were found once. Together, the top ten hold more than 2.5% of the sample.

In light of the paper, this sample's time point label describes: baseline before first vaccination. Vaccinee samples were obtained from the UK trials COV001 and COV002, which included a single-blind randomized controlled phase 2/3 trial of AZD1222 (ChAdOx1 nCoV-19) in healthy adults. Trial participant PBMC samples were collected at day 0 and day 28 after the second dose for TCRbeta chain sequencing. The rearranged chain carries TRBV6-5 and TRBJ2-1; the junction holds 11 bases that match TRBD1. The specimen comprised peripheral blood, sampled on day 0 of AZD1222 vaccination. The sequence came from an adult in good health. The CDR3 region: CASSSGTGGYNEQFF. The DNA reads as follows: TGTGCCAGCAGTTCAGGGACAGGGGGCTACAATGAGCAGTTCTTC.